A single sample is the source of the 24 T cell receptor beta chains below, sequenced in a study of T-cell reconstitution after alpha-beta-depleted transplantation in children. Unique molecular identifiers were used in preparing the TCRbeta library. TCRdb reprocessed the PCR reads via MiXCR and lists one record per CDR3 protein. Of 780,000 or so distinct CDR3 sequences in the sample, 16% were seen once. This specimen was PBMCs, mostly from graft donor cells, taken 360 days after TCRalphabeta/CD19-depleted stem cell transplant. Receptors were obtained from a male patient between 5 and 17 years old who had a stem cell transplant for acute lymphoblastic leukemia, so the T cells may come from the graft donor.

The V gene is TRBV2, the J gene TRBJ2-1; the D is unclear. CDR1 is SNHLY and CDR2 is FYNNEI in the germline V gene. The germline V and J ends were trimmed by 8 bases and 6 bases, with 11 bases remaining between them. This CDR3 comprises 12 residues. CDR3 residues: CASPEKPNEQFF. CDR3 in DNA: TGTGCCAGCCCAGAAAAACCCAATGAGCAGTTCTTC.

V gene TRBV12-3 or TRBV12-4 combines with J gene TRBJ1-4; D remains ambiguous. This CDR3 contains 14 residues. With 2 bases removed from V and 4 bases from J, the gap between germline ends came to 8 bases. The DNA of the CDR3 is TGTGCCAGCAGTTTAAGGCCCATTAATGAAAAACTGTTTTTT. Protein product: CASSLRPINEKLFF.

This sequence joins TRBV10-3 and TRBJ2-1; D is tentatively TRBD1 or TRBD2 (5 bases each). This CDR3 is built from 15 residues. CDR1 and CDR2 from the germline V gene are ENHRY and SYGVKD. Trimming stripped 10 bases from V and 9 bases from J, with 25 bases between. The CDR3 protein is CATRETGTGYSEQFF. The DNA of the CDR3 is TGTGCCACCCGCGAAACCGGGACCGGATATAGTGAGCAGTTCTTC.

This clonotype occurred a few times. The chain recombines TRBV5-8 with TRBJ1-3, with a weak D call TRBD1 (5 bases). Between the trimmed V and J ends, which lost 3 bases and 3 bases, there was a span of 19 bases. The CDR3 is 17 amino acids. Germline-derived CDR1 and CDR2 are SGHTS and YDEGEE. The CDR3 loop reads CASSSYNFGTLGNTIYF. The CDR3 DNA reads TGTGCCAGCAGCTCCTACAATTTTGGGACTCTTGGAAACACCATATATTTT.

V is TRBV5-1 and J is TRBJ2-2, with TRBD2 identical over 7 bases. Germline V gene sequence: CDR1 SGHRS, CDR2 YFSETQ. V lost 6 bases and J lost 7; bases outside the gene matches: 12. The CDR3 contains 15 residues. CDR3 loop: CASTLLGGSDGELFF. The CDR3 DNA reads TGCGCCAGCACGCTTCTCGGCGGGAGTGACGGGGAGCTGTTTTTT.

The genes are TRBV12-5 and TRBJ2-1, with unresolved D. Germline CDR1 and CDR2: LGHNT and FRNRAP. This CDR3 spans 15 amino acids. V dropped 4 bases and J dropped 0 bases, with 10 bases sitting between them. CDR3 region: CASGSSSSSYNEQFF. CDR3 bases: TGTGCTAGTGGTTCTTCTTCCAGCTCCTACAATGAGCAGTTCTTC.

The genes are TRBV27 and TRBJ2-7; D is unclear. The CDR3 sequence is 16 residues long. Germline V gene data show CDR1 as MNHEY and CDR2 as SMNVEV (reference sequence). Trimming took 2 bases from V and 1 from J, leaving 15 bases between them. The chain's CDR3 is CASSLRPYGQSYEQYF. The CDR3 DNA sequence: TGTGCCAGCAGTTTAAGGCCTTATGGGCAATCCTACGAGCAGTACTTC.

The V call is TRBV7-3, the J call TRBJ2-1; 10 nucleotides match TRBD2. This CDR3 is 15 amino acids long. Germline CDR1 SGHTA, CDR2 FQGTGA. The V gene end was trimmed by 2 bases and the J gene end by 10 bases; junction bases not matched to a gene: 8. The CDR3 reads CASSLGTSAYREQFF. The CDR3 nucleotides are TGTGCCAGCAGCTTAGGGACTAGCGCCTATAGGGAGCAGTTCTTC. Filled out from reference TRBV7-3 and TRBJ2-1, the complete variable domain reads GAGVSQTPSNKVTEKGKYVELRCDPISGHTALYWYRQSLGQGPEFLIYFQGTGAADDSGLPNDRFFAVRPEGSVSTLKIQRTERGDSAVYLCASSLGTSAYREQFFGPGTRLTVL.

Many counts were recorded for this clonotype. V usage is TRBV7-2 and J usage is TRBJ2-1; TRBD2 agrees at 10 bases. The ends lost 0 bases at V and 8 bases at J; junction bases unmatched: 7. Germline loops: CDR1 SGHTA, CDR2 FQGNSA. The length of the CDR3 is 16 residues. Here the CDR3 reads CASSLAPSGSRDEQFF. The CDR3 region has the DNA TGTGCCAGCAGCTTAGCTCCTAGCGGGAGCAGGGATGAGCAGTTCTTC.

This clonotype has more than one count but fewer than ten. This rearrangement joins TRBV7-9 to TRBJ1-2; 7 positions agree with TRBD1. V trimming: 5 bases; J trimming: 2 bases; junction bases outside the gene matches: 11. Germline values: CDR1 SEHNR, CDR2 FQNEAQ (reference sequence). CDR3 length equals 16 residues. The CDR3 sequence is CASSPLTATGNYGYTF. CDR3 sequence (DNA): TGTGCCAGCAGCCCGTTGACCGCGACAGGGAACTATGGCTACACCTTC.

This clonotype showed up many times. The chain joins TRBV7-9 to TRBJ1-1; unclear D gene. The CDR3 loop spans 16 amino acids. With 4 bases removed from V and 1 base from J, the gap between germline ends came to 16 bases. From germline, CDR1 is SEHNR and CDR2 FQNEAQ (reference sequence). CDR3 region: CASSSYPDVRNTEAFF. CDR3 bases: TGTGCCAGCAGCTCGTACCCCGACGTCAGGAACACTGAAGCTTTCTTT.

This clonotype was picked up many times. The chain employs TRBV5-1 and TRBJ2-2; weak D call: TRBD1 (5 bases). CDR1 and CDR2 from the germline V gene are SGHRS and YFSETQ. The CDR3 runs 16 residues. V was trimmed by 0 bases and J by 3 bases, leaving 12 bases between them. Here the CDR3 reads CASSLAVRADTGELFF. CDR3 DNA: TGCGCCAGCAGCTTGGCCGTCAGGGCGGACACCGGGGAGCTGTTTTTT.

The chain recombines TRBV29-1 with TRBJ2-7; tentative D call: TRBD2 (6 bases). Germline assignment: CDR1 SQVTM and CDR2 ANQGSEA. V lost 4 bases, J lost 3 bases, and 10 bases lay in between. CDR3 size: 12 residues. CDR3 bases: TGCAGCGTTGGGACTACCGACTACGAGCAGTACTTC. Residues: CSVGTTDYEQYF.

V is TRBV11-3 and J is TRBJ2-1; TRBD2 matches 9 bases. The germline V gene encodes CDR1 SGHNT and CDR2 YENEEA. This CDR3 spans 16 amino acids. V lost 4 bases and J lost 6; bases outside the gene matches: 10. Here the CDR3 DNA reads TGTGCCAGCAGCTCCCGGGGAACTAGCGGGCCCAATGAGCAGTTCTTC. Its translation: CASSSRGTSGPNEQFF.

The J gene is TRBJ2-5, the V gene TRBV5-1; 10 bases are a match to TRBD2. Germline V gene sequence: CDR1 SGHRS, CDR2 YFSETQ. Trimming cost V 5 bases and J 4 bases; bases outside gene matches: 11. The CDR3 sequence is 16 residues long. For the CDR3, the DNA is TGCGCCAGCAGTCGGCTAGCGGGAGTTCTCCGAGAGACCCAGTACTTC. It specifies CASSRLAGVLRETQYF.

This clonotype was seen only a few times. The chain employs TRBV20-1 and TRBJ2-1, with 10 nucleotides matching TRBD1. The CDR3 loop spans 14 amino acids. With V trimmed by 3 bases and J by 5 bases, 4 bases remained unmatched. Germline loops: CDR1 DFQATT, CDR2 SNEGSKA (reference sequence). This CDR3 is CSARRTGGNNEQFF. The CDR3, as DNA: TGCAGTGCTAGGAGGACAGGGGGAAACAATGAGCAGTTCTTC.

Turning to this clonotype: A much bigger clone sits one base away, suggesting this may be a read error. V usage is TRBV5-1 and J usage is TRBJ2-2, with D unresolved. Trimming shortened V by 2 bases and J by 9 bases, and 14 bases separated the two germline ends. Germline CDR1 SGHRS, CDR2 YFSETQ. The CDR3 runs 14 residues. Written as DNA, the CDR3 is TGCGCCAGCAGCTTAGACGGTACGGATTGGGAGCTGTTTTTT. Translating gives CASSLDGTDWELFF.

The J gene is TRBJ2-1, the V gene TRBV11-3; no definite D call. Germline values: CDR1 SGHNT, CDR2 YENEEA. This CDR3 has 15 amino acids. V lost 5 bases to trimming and J lost 2 bases, with 13 bases between them. The CDR3 nucleotides are TGTGCCAGCAGCCTCGAAGGTATAACCTACAATGAGCAGTTCTTC. It translates to CASSLEGITYNEQFF.

The chain recombines TRBV7-9 with TRBJ2-1, with D hard to call. Trimming took 4 bases from V and 6 from J, leaving 13 bases between them. Germline V gene lookup returns CDR1 SEHNR and CDR2 FQNEAQ (reference sequence). The CDR3 covers 14 residues. CDR3 sequence (DNA): TGTGCCAGCAGCTCGCGCCGGGTCGTCAATGAGCAGTTCTTC. This encodes CASSSRRVVNEQFF.

This chain links TRBV20-1 with TRBJ2-1, with TRBD1 matching over 7 bases. Germline V CDR1 and CDR2: DFQATT, SNEGSKA (reference sequence). The V segment lost 7 bases and the J segment 2 bases; nucleotides outside the gene matches: 8. The CDR3 runs 14 residues. As DNA, the CDR3 is TGCAGTGGCACCGACAGGGCGGCCTACAATGAGCAGTTCTTC. Translated, it gives CSGTDRAAYNEQFF.

This clonotype was counted between two and nine times. The V call is TRBV5-1, the J call TRBJ2-1; 10 positions agree with TRBD2. V shed 4 bases and J 8 bases; nucleotides not matched to a gene: 9. CDR3 length equals 15 residues. From germline, CDR1 is SGHRS and CDR2 YFSETQ. The CDR3 loop reads CASSPPGLARDEQFF. As DNA, the CDR3 is TGCGCCAGCAGCCCGCCGGGACTAGCGAGAGATGAGCAGTTCTTC.

The rearrangement joins TRBV29-1 to TRBJ2-2; 9 bases agree with TRBD1. The junction had 7 bases not matched to a gene; V was cut back by 6 bases and J by 5 bases. The CDR3 spans 14 residues. Looked up from germline, CDR1 is SQVTM and CDR2 is ANQGSEA. As DNA, the CDR3 is TGCAGCGTCTCCCGACAGGGGGGTACCGGGGAGCTGTTTTTT. Amino acids: CSVSRQGGTGELFF.

V gene TRBV10-3 combines with J gene TRBJ2-1, with a weak D call TRBD2 (5 bases). The germline CDR1 and CDR2 sequences are ENHRY and SYGVKD. Deletions cut 5 bases from V and 2 bases from J, with 13 bases between. This CDR3 spans 15 amino acids. The CDR3 region is CAISSEGLPYNEQFF. DNA of the CDR3: TGTGCCATCAGTTCCGAGGGCCTTCCCTACAATGAGCAGTTCTTC.

This sequence joins TRBV27 and TRBJ2-2, with 8 bases identical to TRBD1. The length of the CDR3 is 14 residues. Germline V gene lookup returns CDR1 MNHEY and CDR2 SMNVEV (reference sequence). J lost 7 bases, V lost 5 bases, and 6 bases had no gene match. CDR3 in amino acids: CASSPRGLGGELFF. The CDR3 bases are TGTGCCAGCAGTCCCAGGGGGCTTGGCGGGGAGCTGTTTTTT.